This T cell receptor beta chain derives from a study of blood T cell repertoires in COVID-19 (dated by TCRdb to the early 2020s). About the full investigation: Collaborator samples came from the United States, Italy and Spain and covered acute and convalescent phases of COVID-19. The dataset comprised deeply sampled blood TCRbeta repertoires from subjects exposed to, actively infected with, or recovered from COVID-19. Samples were obtained from the ongoing ImmuneRACE study (first 160 participants) and from 1,254 subjects provided by 6 global collaborators. The material from the prospective study consisted of cDNA or gDNA derived from T cells, B-cell-depleted T cells, or PBMCs. Nearly every sample came with metadata listing a de-identified subject ID, COVID-19 status, age in years and sex. The repertoires were released in a freely available public database intended as a resource for research on the immune response to SARS-CoV-2. Where HLA class I and class II types were available, the types were taken from metadata supplied by the sample provider, not from assay-based typing. General conclusions and limits of the study: How much clinical and demographic metadata was included differed by source and by participant, and the metadata was provided uncurated.

The immunoSEQ Assay, a bias-controlled multiplex PCR, was used to amplify TCRbeta CDR3 regions from genomic DNA. Per the original workflow: The number of nucleated cells in each sample was estimated from the amplification of reference gene primers within the assay. To quantify the absolute abundance of each unique TCRbeta CDR3 rearrangement, sequence reads were collapsed and filtered. Productive Simpson clonality was computed per sample as the square root of Simpson's diversity index over productive rearrangements. Imported from immuneACCESS, the table was reduced by TCRdb to in-frame sequences with V and J called. These copies leave out some clones; in studies compared against another copy, an unresolved V gene accounts for under half, and the cause of the remainder is not known. That table supplies the V and J calls and clone size; D and trimming were determined from the DNA. This sample lists a few hundred thousand clones; approximately 91% were detected once. Together, the top ten hold about 0.74% of the sample.

V is cut by 7 bases and J by 7 bases, and the space between the germline ends is 10 bases. Spanning cysteine to phenylalanine, the CDR3 consists of 11 amino acids. Only the CDR3 DNA stays, 33 bases, in frame from base 1. From a lookup of the germline V gene, CDR1 and CDR2 are MGHDK and SYGVNS. Regarding this clone: The antigen this receptor binds is unknown. No quality values exist for individual bases; no much larger clone is one base distant.

The collaborating institutions used their own protocols to collect whole blood in K2EDTA tubes. For TCRbeta analysis, collaborators shipped samples in one of three forms: frozen whole blood, isolated PBMCs, or DNA extracted from either of those sample types. The chain links TRBV25-1 with TRBJ1-1, with the D gene uncertain. The sample taken for sequencing was peripheral blood. The source is a woman in her thirties with acute or convalescent COVID-19. The sequenced DNA: TGTGCCAGCACGATGGGAGTTGAAGCTTTCTTT. Its translation reads: CASTMGVEAFF.